This T cell receptor beta chain emerged from a study of cytomegalovirus exposure and HLA in healthy donors (dated by TCRdb to between 2016 and 2019). Regarding the complete study: An earlier analysis of 587 of the donors reported 276 Gb of sequence data and 95 million to 140 million unique TCR beta sequences obtained from about 170 million T cells. An early release covering 550 to 650 HLA-typed donors comprised about 310 gigabases of sequencing data and 65 million to 100 million unique TCR sequences. Of the roughly 430 genotyped donors, over 70% fell in the genetic ancestry cluster associated with self-reported Caucasian donors. The study aimed to test whether cataloging public T cell receptors could reveal signatures of past pathogen exposure. Using immunosequencing, the study profiled T cell repertoires from 666 subjects and related those repertoires to cytomegalovirus serostatus. Along with the approximately 700-subject first cohort, a separate validation cohort of 120 different subjects was used. To predict cytomegalovirus infection status, the study brought together high-throughput TCR immunosequencing, statistical association of individual TCRs with disease status, and machine learning. To study patterns of TCR occurrence, a later analysis re-analyzed previously published TCR beta repertoires from around 670 donors and added high-resolution HLA genotyping. The later analysis used no new phenotypic data to find candidate immune exposures, relying instead on TCR beta sequences and their occurrence across donors. An earlier analysis of around 580 of the donors used high-throughput TCR beta sequencing to judge whether each TCR beta V gene segment behaved as functional or pseudogenic. Donor age, sex, ethnicity and CMV serostatus were compiled together with the repertoire data. Genome-wide SNP genotypes for about 60% of the 666 donors were used in a later genetic analysis, which treated that subset as a discovery cohort. Every repertoire in the discovery cohort had been generated on one and the same sequencing platform. Class I and class II HLA loci were covered by the typing at four-digit resolution. Typing coverage varied by locus: about 620-630 donors for A, B, C, DRB1 and DQB1; about 520 for DQA1; 600 to 610 for DPA1; 450 to 480 for DPB1. About five DR-DQ haplotypes were handled as single units for association and clustering because linkage in the cohort was strong. Across some 400 genotyped donors of the cohort, an average of roughly 250,000 unique TCR beta nucleotide sequences per donor were sequenced, and approximately 19% of those sequences were non-productive.

The cohort was made up of hundreds of healthy bone marrow donors. At the time of sampling, all cohort members were nominally healthy, though unrecorded immune exposures were likely present. The donor was CMV seropositive and was included in the group of some 290 seropositive cohort members. A peripheral blood sample was collected from each donor, and TCR beta sequencing was performed on peripheral blood mononuclear cells. The Qiagen DNeasy Blood Extraction Kit was used to extract genomic DNA from the blood cell samples. Summary of the overall study and its limitations: Compared with the roughly 670-donor mean, donors in an Asian-associated ancestry cluster had fewer N-insertions in productive TCRs, according to a later genetic analysis. While some public TCRs were present in many individuals, most TCR sequences turned up only very rarely across donors. Most CMV-associated TCR beta chains appeared to be HLA-restricted in a later analysis, and the HLA associations seemed to be driven largely by CMV exposure. Because HLA typing was missing for some donors at each locus, association tests included only the typed subset. Specific HLA alleles were associated with over 15,000 TCR beta sequences at a false discovery rate of 0.05 in a later analysis. A later genetic analysis associated a missense DCLRE1C variant with V-gene and J-gene trimming of TCR beta chains, and an independent cohort replicated the association. Presence/absence analyses assumed roughly uniform sequencing depth across donors, an assumption that may not hold. In a later analysis, the rate of TCR association differed among HLA loci, with DRB1 alleles having the most associated TCRs and HLA-C alleles having the fewest. It was suggested by the authors that the approach could potentially be generalized to other disease states and immunological phenotypes. The sequencing pipeline was judged likely to have produced a cluster of highly shared sequence variants as a technical artifact. A few of the identified cytomegalovirus-associated TCR beta chains were confirmed in vitro to be specific for cytomegalovirus antigens. Assigning TCR associations to individual alleles was difficult when HLA alleles, especially DR and DQ, strongly co-occurred. Some IMGT-functional V segments, including TRBV6-2 and TRBV6-3, could not be told apart with the 87-base-pair reads, so those segments were excluded. The only immune exposure information available for the cohort was CMV serostatus. About 15 rarely observed V segments, including chromosome 9 orphons, were excluded from the earlier analysis of several hundred of the donors because counts were too low. In an earlier analysis of fewer than 700 of the donors, most TCR beta V segments appeared in productive rearrangements about 87% or about 30% of the time, broadly matching IMGT annotations. Linkage disequilibrium might explain the correlated functional status among segregating V segments, but an unknown experimental factor could not be ruled out. A later analysis reported that several top co-occurrence clusters appeared linked to parvovirus B19, influenza, CMV and Epstein-Barr virus. In a later analysis, HLA-associated TCR beta chains showed more clonal expansion and lower generation probabilities than non-associated chains that were equally common. A further reported finding was that TCR beta sequences accurately predicted the HLA-A and HLA-B alleles for most subjects in the first cohort. The cohort was sequenced for TCR beta chains only, and without alpha or paired-chain data the features that could be detected were limited. In both the original and validation cohorts, the classifier was reported to diagnose cytomegalovirus status with high specificity and sensitivity. The study listed 150 to 200 TCR beta chains as associated with cytomegalovirus.

The library came from the immunoSEQ multiplex PCR assay. A mixture of 60 forward primers for TCR Vbeta segments and 13 reverse primers for TCR Jbeta segments was used in the multiplex PCR. Amplification of the CDR3 region of rearranged TCR beta genes was performed with a multiplex PCR assay on genomic DNA. The Illumina HiSeq System was used to sequence the amplified TCR beta libraries as 87-base-pair reads. In the source study's methods: A later analysis tallied about 77 million unique TCR beta chains across the 700 or so repertoires, and approximately 12 million of those chains were shared by two or more donors. To remove PCR and sequencing errors, raw reads were error-corrected and collapsed into unique sequences using a nearest-neighbor algorithm that merged closely related sequences. V, D and J gene segments were assigned by aligning CDR3 sequences to IMGT reference sequences. Each retained sequence needed at least a six-nucleotide match to both a V gene segment and a J gene segment. Rearrangements were classified as productive when the CDR3 lacked stop codons and remained in frame with V and J, and all other rearrangements were classified as non-productive. CDR3 was defined by IMGT convention, running from the second conserved V-encoded cysteine to the conserved J-encoded phenylalanine. In an earlier analysis of more than 550 of the donors, sequences lacking an unambiguous match to a single V gene segment were excluded. An earlier analysis of some 610 of the donors called V segments functional above 56.7% productive rearrangements and segregating when the between-donor standard deviation exceeded 5%. A statistical classification framework was developed to diagnose cytomegalovirus status using the catalog of TCR beta chain sequences. In a later analysis, TCR nucleotide sequences were compared against IMGT/GENE-DB human TR gene sequences so that V and J genes could be assigned. Using the TCRdist pipeline, a later analysis assigned CDR3 sequences along with most-parsimonious VDJ recombination scenarios. A later analysis defined each TCR beta chain by its CDR3 amino acid sequence plus V-gene family, and excluded reads lacking a unique V-gene family. As a way to deal with suspected cross-contamination and a sequencing artifact, a later analysis dropped hundreds of nucleotide sequences that were highly shared and had low generation probability. In a later analysis, a clonal expansion index for each public chain was calculated from normalized within-repertoire ranks of inferred template counts. In a later analysis, generation probabilities were computed using a VDJ recombination model fitted to out-of-frame rearrangements, and the results were checked against IGoR. Hypergeometric tests were used in a later analysis to score TCR-TCR, TCR-HLA and TCR-CMV co-occurrence, with a repertoire-size bias correction applied to the TCR pairs. In a later analysis, false discovery rates were estimated by permuting HLA or CMV assignments 20 times. In a later analysis, co-occurring TCRs were grouped using DBSCAN, and TCRdist sequence similarity was added for clustering within HLA-allele-positive subsets. Repertoires with fewer than 30,000 or more than 120,000 public chains were left out of co-occurrence clustering, as were several repertoires with anomalous nucleotide sharing. TCRdb provides this immuneACCESS table in a form limited to in-frame rearrangements. Some clones are lacking; in checked studies, under half of them reflect an unresolved V gene, and why the rest are absent is not known. The D gene and trimming were derived from the DNA, and the V and J assignments and clone size from that table. Present in this sample are about 160,000 clones, around 70% of which were seen just once. The top ten clonotypes cover 4.7% of the sample.

V loses 5 bases, J loses 3 bases, and the germline ends lie 11 bases apart. The germline V gene (reference sequence) provides CDR1 SGHNT and CDR2 YYREEE. From the cysteine up to the phenylalanine, the CDR3 has a length of 13 residues. Just the 39-base CDR3 DNA is kept, in frame starting at base 1. Notes on this clone: Which antigen it targets is not known. No base quality information exists; no much larger clone differs at one position.

The sequence was collected from a man aged 18-30 years in good health and CMV-seropositive. The sequencing sample was made of PBMCs. The chain couples TRBV5-4 to TRBJ1-1, with a weak D call of TRBD1 (6 bases match). The nucleotide sequence reads as follows: TGTGCCAGCAGGGACAGCCAGCACACTGAAGCTTTCTTT. It translates to CASRDSQHTEAFF.